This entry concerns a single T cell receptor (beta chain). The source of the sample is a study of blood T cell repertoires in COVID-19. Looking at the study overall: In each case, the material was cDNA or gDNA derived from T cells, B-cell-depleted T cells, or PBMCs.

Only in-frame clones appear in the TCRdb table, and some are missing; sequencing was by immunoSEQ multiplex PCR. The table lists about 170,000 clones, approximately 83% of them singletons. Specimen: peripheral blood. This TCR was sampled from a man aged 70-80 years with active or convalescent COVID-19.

CDR3 bases: TGTGCCAGCAGCGGACTAGGGGGCACAGATACGCAGTATTTT. It specifies CASSGLGGTDTQYF. The rearrangement links TRBV2 to TRBJ2-3; 7 positions match TRBD2. CDR1 and CDR2 from the germline V gene are SNHLY and FYNNEI. The CDR3 sequence is 14 residues long. The trim removed 6 bases at V and 1 base at J, leaving 4 bases unmatched. Together with reference TRBV2 and TRBJ2-3, the CDR3 gives the full variable domain: EPEVTQTPSHQVTQMGQEVILRCVPISNHLYFYWYRQILGQKVEFLVSFYNNEISEKSEIFDDQFSVERPDGSNFTLKIRSTKLEDSAMYFCASSGLGGTDTQYFGPGTRLTVL.